This T cell receptor beta chain was captured by sequencing in a study of PD-1 and CTLA-4 blockade in melanoma. The CDR3 contains 13 residues. V shed 0 bases and J shed 6 bases, with 9 bases lying between them. Germline lookup yields CDR1 GTSNPN and CDR2 SVGIG (reference sequence). TCRdb keeps only in-frame clones here, not all; method: immunoSEQ multiplex PCR. This table holds 25,000 to 35,000 clones, roughly nine tenths found once. This receptor was identified in a human donor with melanoma. Sample: CD8+ T cells from peripheral blood, taken before anti-PD-1 treatment. V usage is TRBV30 and J usage is TRBJ2-1; possibly TRBD2 for D (5 bases). For the CDR3, the DNA is TGTGCCTGGAGTGTAGGAGGCCTCAATGAGCAGTTCTTC. Its protein product is CAWSVGGLNEQFF.